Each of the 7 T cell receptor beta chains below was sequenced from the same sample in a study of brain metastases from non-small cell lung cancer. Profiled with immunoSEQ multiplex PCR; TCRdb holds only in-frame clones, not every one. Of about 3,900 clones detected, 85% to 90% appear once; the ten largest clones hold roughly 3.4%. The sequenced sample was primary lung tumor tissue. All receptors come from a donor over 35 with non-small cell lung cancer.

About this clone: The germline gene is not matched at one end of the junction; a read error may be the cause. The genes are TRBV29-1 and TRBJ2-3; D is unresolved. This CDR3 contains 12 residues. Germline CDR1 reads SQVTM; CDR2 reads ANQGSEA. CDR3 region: CSVGYSTDMQYF. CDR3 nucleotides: TGCAGCGTTGGCTACAGTACAGATATGCAGTATTTT.

The CDR3 loop is CASSEEVWEHSPLHF. The CDR3 DNA reads TGTGCCAGCAGTGAAGAGGTTTGGGAACATTCACCCCTCCACTTT. This rearrangement joins TRBV6-1 to TRBJ1-6; D not resolved. This CDR3 spans 15 amino acids. Trimming removed 1 base from V and 8 bases from J, with 12 bases in between. Germline V gene data show CDR1 as MNHNS and CDR2 as SASEGT.

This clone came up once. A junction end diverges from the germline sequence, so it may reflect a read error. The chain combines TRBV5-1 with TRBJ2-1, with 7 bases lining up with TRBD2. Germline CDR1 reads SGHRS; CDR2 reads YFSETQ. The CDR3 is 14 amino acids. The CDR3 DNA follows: TGCGCCAGCAGCTTGGCCGCGGGAGAAGGGGCCCAGCTCTTC. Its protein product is CASSLAAGEGAQLF.

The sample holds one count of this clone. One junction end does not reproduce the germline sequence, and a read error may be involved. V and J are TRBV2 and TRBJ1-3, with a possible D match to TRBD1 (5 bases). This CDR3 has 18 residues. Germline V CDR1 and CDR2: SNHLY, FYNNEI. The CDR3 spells CASSEALPQAASENTIYF. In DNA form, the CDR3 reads TGTGCCAGCAGTGAAGCCCTGCCACAGGCTGCCTCTGAAAACACCATATATTTT. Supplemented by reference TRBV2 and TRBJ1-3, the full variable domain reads EPEVTQTPSHQVTQMGQEVILRCVPISNHLYFYWYRQILGQKVEFLVSFYNNEISEKSEIFDDQFSVERPDGSNFTLKIRSTKLEDSAMYFCASSEALPQAASENTIYFGEGSWLTVV.

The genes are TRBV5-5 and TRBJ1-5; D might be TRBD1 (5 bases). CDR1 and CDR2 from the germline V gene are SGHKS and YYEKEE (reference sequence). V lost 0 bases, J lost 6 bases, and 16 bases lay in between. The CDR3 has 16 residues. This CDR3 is CASSLGRVISRQPQHF. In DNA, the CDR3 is TGTGCCAGCAGCTTGGGCAGGGTTATTAGTCGTCAGCCCCAGCATTTT.

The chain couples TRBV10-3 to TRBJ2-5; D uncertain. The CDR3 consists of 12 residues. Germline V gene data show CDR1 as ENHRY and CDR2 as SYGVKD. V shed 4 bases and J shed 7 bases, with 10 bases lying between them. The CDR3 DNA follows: TGTGCCATCAGTGGAGCTCCGGGGACCCAGTACTTC. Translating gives CAISGAPGTQYF.

The CDR3 sequence: CSGLTGTGAREYGYTF. The CDR3 DNA reads TGCAGCGGCCTGACCGGGACAGGGGCCCGGGAATATGGCTACACCTTC. This chain joins TRBV29-1 and TRBJ1-2, with 10 positions matching TRBD1. The CDR3 contains 16 residues. V dropped 7 bases and J dropped 5; count of bases not matched to a gene: 16. In germline, CDR1 is SQVTM, CDR2 ANQGSEA.